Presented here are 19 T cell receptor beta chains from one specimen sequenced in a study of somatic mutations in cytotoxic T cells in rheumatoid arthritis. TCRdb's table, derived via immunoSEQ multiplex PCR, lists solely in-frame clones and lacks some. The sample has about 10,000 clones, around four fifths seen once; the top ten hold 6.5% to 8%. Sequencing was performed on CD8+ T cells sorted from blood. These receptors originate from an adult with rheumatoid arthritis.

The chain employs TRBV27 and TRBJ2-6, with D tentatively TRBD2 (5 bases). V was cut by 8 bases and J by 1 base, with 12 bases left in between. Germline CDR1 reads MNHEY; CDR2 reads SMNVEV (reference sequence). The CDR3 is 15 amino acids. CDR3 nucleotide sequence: TGTGCCAGCGCCGAGCGGCGATCTGGGGCCAACGTCCTGACTTTC. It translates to CASAERRSGANVLTF.

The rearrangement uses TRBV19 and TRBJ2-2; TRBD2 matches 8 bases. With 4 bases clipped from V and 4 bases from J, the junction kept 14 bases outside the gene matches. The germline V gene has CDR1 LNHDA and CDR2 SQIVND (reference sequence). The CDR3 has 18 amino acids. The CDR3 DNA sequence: TGTGCCAGTAGTACCCCCCGGGGGGGGGCCGGTGCCACCGGGGAGCTGTTTTTT. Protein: CASSTPRGGAGATGELFF.

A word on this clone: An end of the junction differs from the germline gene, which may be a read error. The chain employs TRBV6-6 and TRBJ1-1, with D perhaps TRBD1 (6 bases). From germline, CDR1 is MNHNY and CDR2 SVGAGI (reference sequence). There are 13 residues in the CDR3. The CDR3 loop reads CASTDWGGPDCVF. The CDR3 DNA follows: TGTGCCAGCACCGATTGGGGGGGGCCGGATTGCGTCTTT.

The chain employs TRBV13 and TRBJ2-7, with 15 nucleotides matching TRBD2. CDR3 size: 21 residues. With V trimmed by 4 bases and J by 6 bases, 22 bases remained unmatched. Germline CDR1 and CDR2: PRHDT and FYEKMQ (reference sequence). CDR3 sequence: CASSSDRWTSGRADLGLEQYF. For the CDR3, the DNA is TGTGCCAGCAGCTCCGACCGGTGGACTAGCGGGAGGGCCGATCTCGGTCTCGAGCAGTACTTC.

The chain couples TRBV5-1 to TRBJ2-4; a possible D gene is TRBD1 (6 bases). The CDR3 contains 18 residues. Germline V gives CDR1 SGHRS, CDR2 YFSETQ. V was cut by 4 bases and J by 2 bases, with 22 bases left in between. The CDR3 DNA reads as TGCGCCAGCAGCGAAGGATACTACAGGGTCGGGTCCAAAAACATTCAGTACTTC. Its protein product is CASSEGYYRVGSKNIQYF.

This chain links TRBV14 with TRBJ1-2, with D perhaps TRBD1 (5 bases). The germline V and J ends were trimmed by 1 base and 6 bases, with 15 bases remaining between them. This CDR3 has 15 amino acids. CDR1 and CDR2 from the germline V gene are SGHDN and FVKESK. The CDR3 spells CASSQGWGSWDGYTF. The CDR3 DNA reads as TGTGCCAGCAGCCAAGGATGGGGCAGTTGGGATGGCTACACCTTC.

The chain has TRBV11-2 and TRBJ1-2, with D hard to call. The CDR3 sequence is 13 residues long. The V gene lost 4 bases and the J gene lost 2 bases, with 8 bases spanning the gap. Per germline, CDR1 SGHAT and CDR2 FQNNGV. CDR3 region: CASSSGRNYGYTF. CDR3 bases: TGTGCCAGCAGCTCGGGCAGAAACTATGGCTACACCTTC.

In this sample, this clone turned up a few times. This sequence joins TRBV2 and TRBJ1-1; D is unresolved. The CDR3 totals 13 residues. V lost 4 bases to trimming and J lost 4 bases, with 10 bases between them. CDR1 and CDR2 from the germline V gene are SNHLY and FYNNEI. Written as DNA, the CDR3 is TGTGCCAGCAGTGTTAGGGAGGGCACTGAAGCTTTCTTT. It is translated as CASSVREGTEAFF.

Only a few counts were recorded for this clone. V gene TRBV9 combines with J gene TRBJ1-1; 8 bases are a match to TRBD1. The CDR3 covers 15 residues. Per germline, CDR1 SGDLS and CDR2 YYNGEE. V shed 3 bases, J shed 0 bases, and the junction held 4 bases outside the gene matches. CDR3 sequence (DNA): TGTGCCAGCAGCGATGGGACAGGTATGAACACTGAAGCTTTCTTT. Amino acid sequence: CASSDGTGMNTEAFF.

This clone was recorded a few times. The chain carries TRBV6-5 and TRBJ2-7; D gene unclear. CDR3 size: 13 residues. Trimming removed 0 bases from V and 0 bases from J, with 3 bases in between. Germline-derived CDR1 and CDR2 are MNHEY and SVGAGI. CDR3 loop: CASSYSNSYEQYF. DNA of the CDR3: TGTGCCAGCAGTTACTCTAACTCCTACGAGCAGTACTTC.

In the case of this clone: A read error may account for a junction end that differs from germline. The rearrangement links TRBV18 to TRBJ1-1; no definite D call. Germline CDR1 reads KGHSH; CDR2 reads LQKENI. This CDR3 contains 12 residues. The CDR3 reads CASPPNLAEAFF. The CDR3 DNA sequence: TGTGCCAGCCCACCGAATTTAGCTGAAGCTTTCTTT.

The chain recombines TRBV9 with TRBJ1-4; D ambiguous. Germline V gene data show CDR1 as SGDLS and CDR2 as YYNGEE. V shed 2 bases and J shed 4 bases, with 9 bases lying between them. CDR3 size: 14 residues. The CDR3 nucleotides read TGTGCCAGCAGCGTGACGGAATATAATGAAAAACTGTTTTTT. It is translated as CASSVTEYNEKLFF.

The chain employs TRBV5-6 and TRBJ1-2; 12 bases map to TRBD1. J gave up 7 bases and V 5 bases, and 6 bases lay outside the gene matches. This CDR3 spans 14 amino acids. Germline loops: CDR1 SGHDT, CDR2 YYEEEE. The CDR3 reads CASRAGQGAFGYTF. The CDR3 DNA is TGTGCCAGCAGGGCGGGACAGGGGGCGTTTGGCTACACCTTC.

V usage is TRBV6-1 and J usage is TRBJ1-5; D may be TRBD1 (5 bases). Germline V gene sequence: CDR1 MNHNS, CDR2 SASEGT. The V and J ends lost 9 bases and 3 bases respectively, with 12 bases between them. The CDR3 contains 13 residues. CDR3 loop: CASIDRLNQPQHF. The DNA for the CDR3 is TGTGCCAGTATCGACAGACTCAATCAGCCCCAGCATTTT.

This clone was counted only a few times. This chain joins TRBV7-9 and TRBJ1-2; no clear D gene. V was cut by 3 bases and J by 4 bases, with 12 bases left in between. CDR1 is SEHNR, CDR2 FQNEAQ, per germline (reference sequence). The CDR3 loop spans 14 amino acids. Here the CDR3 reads CASSLGRVPYGYTF. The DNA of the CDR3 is TGTGCCAGCAGCTTGGGAAGGGTCCCCTATGGCTACACCTTC.

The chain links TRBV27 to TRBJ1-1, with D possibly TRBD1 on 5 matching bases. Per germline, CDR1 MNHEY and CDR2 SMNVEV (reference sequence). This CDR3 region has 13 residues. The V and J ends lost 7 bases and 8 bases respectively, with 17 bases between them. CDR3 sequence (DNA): TGTGCCAGCACACAGAATCAGGGCGGAGAAGCTTTCTTT. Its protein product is CASTQNQGGEAFF.

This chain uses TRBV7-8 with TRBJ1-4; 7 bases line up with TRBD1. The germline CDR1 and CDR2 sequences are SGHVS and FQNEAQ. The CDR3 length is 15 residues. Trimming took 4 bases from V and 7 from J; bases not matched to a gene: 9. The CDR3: CASSYWDQGGEKLFF. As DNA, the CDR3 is TGTGCCAGCAGCTATTGGGACCAGGGGGGTGAAAAACTGTTTTTT.

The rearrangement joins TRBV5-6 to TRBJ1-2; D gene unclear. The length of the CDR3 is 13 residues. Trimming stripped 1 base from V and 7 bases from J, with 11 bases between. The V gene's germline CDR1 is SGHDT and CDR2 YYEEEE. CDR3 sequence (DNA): TGTGCCAGCAGCTTGCCCTATGACGGTGGCTACACCTTC. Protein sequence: CASSLPYDGGYTF.

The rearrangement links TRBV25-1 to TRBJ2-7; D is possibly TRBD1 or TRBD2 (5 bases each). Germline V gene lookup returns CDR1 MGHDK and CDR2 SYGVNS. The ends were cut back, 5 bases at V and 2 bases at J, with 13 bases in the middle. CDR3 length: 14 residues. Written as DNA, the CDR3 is TGTGCCAGCAGTTATGGGGGTTTGACCTACGAGCAGTACTTC. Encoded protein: CASSYGGLTYEQYF.